This entry lists 23 T cell receptor beta chains sequenced from one sample in a study of blood T cell repertoires in COVID-19. Using immunoSEQ multiplex PCR, the repertoire was profiled, and TCRdb retains in-frame clones only, with some absent. The sample has 100,000 to 150,000 clones, about 91% seen once. Sequencing was carried out using peripheral blood. The receptor source for this set is a woman aged 50 to 60 with active or convalescent COVID-19.

The genes are TRBV4-2 and TRBJ1-2, with D maybe TRBD1 (6 bases). V shed 3 bases and J shed 2 bases, with 13 bases lying between them. The CDR3 contains 15 residues. Germline lookup yields CDR1 LGHNA and CDR2 YNFKEQ. CDR3 residues: CASSQHRDTNYGYTF. The CDR3, as DNA: TGTGCCAGCAGCCAGCATCGGGACACCAACTATGGCTACACCTTC.

CDR3: CASSYLPIAGGTIYNEQFF. DNA of the CDR3: TGTGCCAGCAGCTACCTCCCTATAGCGGGAGGGACTATATACAATGAGCAGTTCTTC. The V call is TRBV7-2, the J call TRBJ2-1; TRBD2 agrees at 11 bases. CDR3 size: 19 residues. After removal of 4 bases from V and 4 bases from J, the junction contained 15 bases not matched to a gene. Germline V gene lookup returns CDR1 SGHTA and CDR2 FQGNSA.

V and J are TRBV30 and TRBJ2-7, with 7 bases that match TRBD2. There are 15 residues in the CDR3. V lost 1 base, J lost 1 base, and 7 bases stayed unmatched. Germline V CDR1 and CDR2: GTSNPN, SVGIG (reference sequence). The CDR3 region has the DNA TGTGCCTGGAGTGGGGGCGGGAGTGCGTCCTACGAGCAGTACTTC. This translates into CAWSGGGSASYEQYF.

The chain couples TRBV28 to TRBJ2-4; TRBD1 might be the D (7 bases). The length of the CDR3 is 12 residues. Looked up from germline, CDR1 is MDHEN and CDR2 is SYDVKM. V lost 8 bases and J 8 bases, leaving 13 bases between the germline ends. As DNA, the CDR3 is TGTGCCAGCGGGGGGCAGGGGGACATTCAGTACTTC. This encodes CASGGQGDIQYF.

V usage is TRBV9 and J usage is TRBJ1-1, with no clear D. Trimming took off 4 bases at V and 3 bases at J, with 7 bases between the two ends. The CDR3 extends over 12 amino acids. Germline V lookup: CDR1 SGDLS, CDR2 YYNGEE. The CDR3 is CASSLADTEAFF. CDR3 nucleotide sequence: TGTGCCAGCAGCCTAGCGGACACTGAAGCTTTCTTT.

The chain has TRBV19 and TRBJ1-1; D gene uncertain. The CDR3 contains 13 residues. The germline gives CDR1 LNHDA, CDR2 SQIVND (reference sequence). Trimming removed 7 bases from V and 4 bases from J, with 13 bases in between. The CDR3 DNA follows: TGTGCCAGTATGACATCCTCCGTCACTGAAGCTTTCTTT. It is translated as CASMTSSVTEAFF.

The rearrangement joins TRBV7-2 to TRBJ2-7; 7 bases line up with TRBD1. With 1 base clipped from V and 5 bases from J, the junction kept 2 bases outside the gene matches. The CDR3 spans 13 residues. CDR1 and CDR2 (germline): SGHTA, FQGNSA. CDR3: CASSLVTGDEQYF. The CDR3 region has the DNA TGTGCCAGCAGCTTAGTAACAGGGGACGAGCAGTACTTC.

The rearrangement links TRBV18 to TRBJ2-5; TRBD2 is a possible D gene (5 bases). The germline V gene has CDR1 KGHSH and CDR2 LQKENI. The CDR3 spans 13 residues. Between the trimmed V and J ends, which lost 3 bases and 7 bases, there was a span of 12 bases. This chain's CDR3 is CASSPAGLATQYF. CDR3 nucleotides: TGTGCCAGCTCACCGGCGGGTTTGGCGACCCAGTACTTC. Filled out from reference TRBV18 and TRBJ2-5, the complete variable domain reads NAGVMQNPRHLVRRRGQEARLRCSPMKGHSHVYWYRQLPEEGLKFMVYLQKENIIDESGMPKERFSAEFPKEGPSILRIQQVVRGDSAAYFCASSPAGLATQYFGPGTRLLVL.

The chain couples TRBV4-1 to TRBJ2-3; the D gene is possibly TRBD1 (6 bases). The length of the CDR3 is 12 residues. V was pared by 6 bases and J by 3 bases, with 7 bases between. Germline assignment: CDR1 MGHRA and CDR2 YSYEKL. CDR3 bases: TGCGCCAGCAGTGGACAGACAGATACGCAGTATTTT. Its translation is CASSGQTDTQYF.

The rearrangement links TRBV29-1 to TRBJ1-2, with D hard to call. V lost 4 bases, J lost 5 bases, and 11 bases lay in between. Germline V gene lookup returns CDR1 SQVTM and CDR2 ANQGSEA. There are 12 residues in the CDR3. CDR3 protein: CSVVPGFYGYTF. CDR3 sequence (DNA): TGCAGCGTTGTCCCAGGATTTTATGGCTACACCTTC.

The J gene is TRBJ1-2, the V gene TRBV4-1, with a weak D call TRBD1 (5 bases). The CDR3 has 15 residues. V was clipped by 2 bases and J by 6 bases, with 16 bases between them. Germline CDR1 reads MGHRA; CDR2 reads YSYEKL. CDR3 sequence: CASSQMPAAGDGYTF. The CDR3 DNA reads TGCGCCAGCAGCCAAATGCCCGCCGCGGGGGATGGCTACACCTTC.

The J gene is TRBJ2-5, the V gene TRBV12-3 or TRBV12-4; a weak D match, TRBD1 (5 bases). With 3 bases removed from V and 3 bases from J, the gap between germline ends came to 8 bases. The CDR3 is 13 residues long. CDR3: CASSFSDKETQYF. Here the CDR3 DNA reads TGTGCCAGCAGTTTTTCGGACAAAGAGACCCAGTACTTC.

This chain joins TRBV18 and TRBJ1-4, with a tentative D call TRBD1 (6 bases). Germline lookup yields CDR1 KGHSH and CDR2 LQKENI. The V end lost 2 bases, the J end lost 2 bases, and 12 bases lay between the germline ends. CDR3 size: 16 residues. The CDR3 sequence is CASSPIQGPTNEKLFF. The DNA for the CDR3 is TGTGCCAGCTCACCAATACAGGGCCCGACTAATGAAAAACTGTTTTTT.

This clone came up once. The chain combines TRBV2 with TRBJ1-1; 7 bases map to TRBD1. Germline V gene data show CDR1 as SNHLY and CDR2 as FYNNEI. Unmatched junction bases numbered 0, after V lost 4 bases and J lost 1 base. The CDR3 runs 13 residues. The chain's CDR3 is CASSGQGNTEAFF. The CDR3 bases are TGTGCCAGCAGTGGACAGGGGAACACTGAAGCTTTCTTT.

The chain joins TRBV27 to TRBJ2-1, with 9 positions matching TRBD1. CDR3 length equals 16 residues. J gave up 8 bases and V 2 bases, and 10 bases lay outside the gene matches. The germline CDR1 and CDR2 sequences are MNHEY and SMNVEV (reference sequence). The chain's CDR3 is CASSLNAGQGRHEQFF. In DNA, the CDR3 is TGTGCCAGCAGTTTAAACGCCGGACAGGGGAGGCATGAGCAGTTCTTC.

The chain uses TRBV18 and TRBJ2-3; maybe TRBD2 (6 bases). From germline, CDR1 is KGHSH and CDR2 LQKENI. The CDR3 runs 16 residues. Trimming removed 3 bases at V and 0 bases at J, with 13 bases between. The CDR3 loop reads CASSPGTGTSTDTQYF. The CDR3 nucleotides read TGTGCCAGCTCACCCGGGACTGGTACTAGCACAGATACGCAGTATTTT.

This clone was seen a handful of times. The chain links TRBV7-2 to TRBJ2-1; TRBD2 might be the D (5 bases). V was clipped by 3 bases and J by 4 bases, with 13 bases between them. Germline V gene data show CDR1 as SGHTA and CDR2 as FQGNSA. CDR3 length: 15 amino acids. The CDR3 sequence is CASSFSSGGYNEQFF. Here the CDR3 DNA reads TGTGCCAGCAGCTTTTCTTCTGGCGGGTACAATGAGCAGTTCTTC. Drawing the rest from reference TRBV7-2 and TRBJ2-1, the complete variable domain is GAGVSQSPSNKVTEKGKDVELRCDPISGHTALYWYRQSLGQGLEFLIYFQGNSAPDKSGLPSDRFSAERTGGSVSTLTIQRTQQEDSAVYLCASSFSSGGYNEQFFGPGTRLTVL.

The chain carries TRBV2 and TRBJ2-7; tentatively, D is TRBD2 (6 bases). This CDR3 is built from 12 residues. V was clipped by 0 bases and J by 9 bases, with 9 bases between them. Germline CDR1 and CDR2: SNHLY and FYNNEI. DNA for the CDR3: TGTGCCAGCAGTGAAGCGCGGGGTTGGCAGTACTTC. Translation: CASSEARGWQYF.

The J gene is TRBJ1-5, the V gene TRBV6-1, with D uncertain. The CDR3 is 15 residues long. Trimming removed 4 bases from V and 4 bases from J, with 14 bases in between. Germline V CDR1 and CDR2: MNHNS, SASEGT. CDR3 sequence: CASSGGNDWNQPQHF. The CDR3 coding sequence is TGTGCCAGCAGTGGCGGAAACGATTGGAATCAGCCCCAGCATTTT.

The chain combines TRBV2 with TRBJ2-7, with a tentative D call TRBD1 (5 bases). CDR1 SNHLY and CDR2 FYNNEI come from the germline V gene. Trimming stripped 3 bases from V and 13 bases from J, with 13 bases between. This CDR3 region has 11 residues. CDR3 residues: CASSDWVQDYF. Written as DNA, the CDR3 is TGTGCCAGCAGTGATTGGGTACAGGACTACTTC.

Here the CDR3 reads CASSLFLSGYTF. Written as DNA, the CDR3 is TGTGCCAGCAGCTTGTTCCTAAGTGGCTACACCTTC. V usage is TRBV5-6 and J usage is TRBJ1-2, with D unclear. Germline V lookup: CDR1 SGHDT, CDR2 YYEEEE. Trimming pared 1 base from V and 7 bases from J, leaving 8 bases between. This CDR3 is 12 amino acids long.

The chain joins TRBV30 to TRBJ2-4; TRBD2 aligns across 14 bases. CDR3 size: 14 residues. The germline V gene encodes CDR1 GTSNPN and CDR2 SVGIG (reference sequence). Trimming at V came to 8 bases and at J to 8 bases, leaving 8 bases not matched to a gene. CDR3 bases: TGTGCCGTGGGACTAGCGGGAGCAATCGACATTCAGTACTTC. Protein sequence: CAVGLAGAIDIQYF.

J is TRBJ2-5 and V is TRBV7-2; 12 bases align to TRBD2. This CDR3 region has 17 residues. Germline lookup yields CDR1 SGHTA and CDR2 FQGNSA. J was trimmed by 5 bases and V by 1 base; bases with no gene match: 8. The CDR3 coding sequence is TGTGCCAGCAGCTTAGGTCGTCGGACTAGCGGGATTGAGACCCAGTACTTC. Translating gives CASSLGRRTSGIETQYF.